This T cell receptor (beta chain) is drawn from a study of monozygotic twins with inflammatory bowel disease. The CDR3 runs 16 residues. Germline V gives CDR1 MNHNS, CDR2 SASEGT. General study points: By inverse Simpson index, TCRbeta diversity was lower in IBD patients than in healthy co-twins.

Notes on this clonotype: Antigen specificity is unknown.

TCRdb re-called the 5' RACE reads, yielding one record per CDR3 amino acid sequence without DNA. The repertoire shows 420,000 or so distinct CDR3 sequences; the top ten hold 2% to 2.5%. The sequence came from a human donor with ulcerative colitis or Crohn's disease, or a healthy co-twin of an affected twin (not recorded which). V gene TRBV6-1 combines with J gene TRBJ1-6; no DNA is available, so the TRBD1 call from TCRdb remains unchecked. Sequencing used blood. The CDR3: CASNTQGFGSLSPLHF.